This T cell receptor beta chain was identified in a study of CD8+ T cells in alopecia areata. This CDR3 is built from 12 residues. V shed 4 bases and J shed 5 bases, with 8 bases lying between them. Germline V gene lookup returns CDR1 WSHSY and CDR2 SAAADI. RNA, once extracted, was reverse transcribed into cDNA for use as the sequencing template. Profiled with immunoSEQ multiplex PCR; TCRdb holds only in-frame clones, not every one. This table holds under 200,000 clones, 65% found once. The treatment denotes: oral pan-JAK inhibitor, 5-10 mg twice daily. This chain connects TRBV10-2 to TRBJ2-5; D not certain. The starting material was CD4+ T cells sorted from blood, obtained at week 4, from a patient treated with tofacitinib. This TCR derives from a human donor with alopecia areata. The CDR3 here is CASSAGSETQYF. CDR3 DNA: TGCGCCAGCAGTGCCGGATCGGAGACCCAGTACTTC.